This TCR beta chain was retrieved from a study of shared T cell receptors in the human thymus. CDR1 and CDR2 from the germline V gene are SGHTA and FQGTGA. V gave up 2 bases and J gave up 5 bases; unmatched junction bases: 6. This CDR3 is 15 amino acids long. Sequencing used immunoSEQ multiplex PCR; TCRdb keeps in-frame clones, though not all of them. This sample carries approximately 580,000 clones, 78% of them seen once, and the ten largest clones take about 0.013%. This sample also belongs to another study, concerning human thymus T cells. Per that study: Infants, healthy and Finnish, who were having corrective surgery for congenital heart defects served as donors. Thymus pieces cut out during corrective heart surgery were the tissue that was used. Apparent skewing of V and J gene usage characterized both thymic and blood repertoires.

The sequence was obtained from a boy under two years old with a congenital heart defect. The sequenced sample was thymocytes. The gene calls are TRBV7-3 and TRBJ2-7; TRBD2 matches at 10 bases. In nucleotides, the CDR3 is TGTGCCAGCAGCTTAGTCCAGCGGGAGGGCCACGAGCAGTACTTC. Encoded protein: CASSLVQREGHEQYF.